The T cell receptor (beta chain) described here comes from a study of radiotherapy plus CTLA-4 blockade in lung cancer. In its sample, this clone is hyperexpanded. The data were produced by immunoSEQ multiplex PCR, yet TCRdb's version contains in-frame clones alone and is incomplete. The sample carries 53,000 or so clones, about 88% recorded once. The V segment lost 5 bases and the J segment 2 bases; nucleotides outside the gene matches: 9. CDR3 size: 16 residues. Germline CDR1 SGHDT, CDR2 YYEEEE. This receptor was obtained from a human donor with non-small cell lung cancer whose response to radiotherapy plus ipilimumab could not be evaluated. The V call is TRBV5-6, the J call TRBJ2-1, with 8 bases fitting TRBD1. The source was peripheral blood, collected from a patient treated with radiotherapy plus ipilimumab. CDR3 coding DNA: TGTGCCAGCAGTCCAGACAGGGGCGCAACCTACAATGAGCAGTTCTTC. Encoded protein: CASSPDRGATYNEQFF.